This entry is about one T cell receptor beta chain. This clone is a singleton in its sample. Its antigen is still unknown. Base-call qualities are not available, and no considerably larger clone is one nucleotide away. TCRbeta CDR3 regions were amplified from genomic DNA using the immunoSEQ Assay, a bias-controlled multiplex PCR. In the authors' own workflow: Within the assay, amplification of reference gene primers was used to estimate how many nucleated cells each sample contained. To quantify the absolute abundance of each unique TCRbeta CDR3 rearrangement, sequence reads were collapsed and filtered. For each sample, productive Simpson clonality was calculated as the square root of Simpson's diversity index across productive rearrangements. The source is immuneACCESS, and TCRdb retained only in-frame sequences with V and J called. Part of the clones is not carried over; for the studies checked, unresolved V genes explain less than half of this, and the remainder is unexplained. V, J and clone size reflect that table, while D and trimming were determined from the DNA. This sample is represented by tens of thousands of clones; about 80% of them were singletons. The ten largest clones add up to 50% of the sample.

This specimen comes from a study of blood T cell repertoires in COVID-19 (dated by TCRdb to 2018 to 2021). Study-wide context: Samples from collaborators originated in the United States, Italy and Spain and spanned both the acute and convalescent phases of COVID-19. A de-identified subject ID, COVID-19 status, age in years and sex were almost always included in the sample metadata. A freely available public database, intended as a resource for researchers studying the immune response to SARS-CoV-2, is where the repertoires were released. Samples were obtained from the ongoing ImmuneRACE study (first 160 participants) and from approximately 1,200 subjects provided by 6 global collaborators. The dataset comprised deeply sampled blood TCRbeta repertoires from subjects exposed to, actively infected with, or recovered from COVID-19. HLA class I and class II types, where available, came from metadata supplied by the sample provider rather than from assay-based typing. The material from the prospective study consisted of cDNA or gDNA derived from T cells, B-cell-depleted T cells, or PBMCs. Overall study results and their limits: The amount of clinical and demographic metadata varied by source and participant and was provided uncurated.

V is clipped by 3 bases and J by 5 bases, and the sequence between their germline boundaries is 13 bases long. From the cysteine up to the phenylalanine, the CDR3 has a length of 14 residues. Only the CDR3 part of the read is kept: 42 bases, read in frame from the first base. The germline V gene (reference sequence) specifies DFQATT as CDR1 and SNEGSKA as CDR2. Each collaborating institution followed its own protocols to collect whole blood in K2EDTA tubes. For TCRbeta analysis, collaborators shipped samples in one of three forms: frozen whole blood, isolated PBMCs, or DNA extracted from either of those sample types.

Specimen: peripheral blood. The rearrangement combines TRBV20-1 with TRBJ2-2, with TRBD2 perhaps the D gene, on 6 matching bases. The TCR originated in a woman older than 75 with acute or convalescent COVID-19. This receptor carries the CDR3 CSASRQGGTGELFF. The DNA sequence follows: TGCAGTGCTAGTCGGCAGGGAGGTACCGGGGAGCTGTTTTTT.